One sample yielded the 14 T cell receptor beta chains listed below, sequenced in a study of blood T cell repertoires in COVID-19. Libraries were prepared by immunoSEQ multiplex PCR; TCRdb keeps only in-frame clonotypes and omits some of them. This table holds 250,000 to 300,000 clones, 65% to 90% found once. Input material: peripheral blood. The receptors come from a man between 45 and 60 years old with active or convalescent COVID-19.

This sequence joins TRBV7-8 and TRBJ2-1; possible D gene TRBD1, 6 bases. The germline V gene has CDR1 SGHVS and CDR2 FQNEAQ. Trimming pared 2 bases from V and 0 bases from J, leaving 20 bases between. The CDR3 totals 19 residues. This chain's CDR3 is CASSLFNPNRASSYNEQFF. CDR3 nucleotide sequence: TGTGCCAGCAGCTTATTTAACCCCAACAGGGCAAGCTCCTACAATGAGCAGTTCTTC.

V usage is TRBV27 and J usage is TRBJ2-1, with 8 positions matching TRBD2. The germline V gene encodes CDR1 MNHEY and CDR2 SMNVEV (reference sequence). V was pared by 1 base and J by 7 bases, with 12 bases of the junction left unmatched. The CDR3 is 17 residues long. This CDR3 reads CASSLFLPGLVRNEQFF. CDR3 nucleotide sequence: TGTGCCAGCAGTTTATTTCTACCGGGACTAGTGAGGAATGAGCAGTTCTTC.

The chain couples TRBV25-1 to TRBJ2-3; perhaps TRBD1 as D (6 bases). This CDR3 has 15 residues. V gave up 4 bases and J gave up 6 bases, with 17 bases separating them. Germline V gene sequence: CDR1 MGHDK, CDR2 SYGVNS. The CDR3 DNA reads TGTGCCAGCAGTGTAGGGAAGGGGGTGAGCGATACGCAGTATTTT. Translation: CASSVGKGVSDTQYF.

The chain links TRBV9 to TRBJ2-2; maybe TRBD2 (7 bases). This CDR3 has 14 amino acids. V lost 4 bases and J lost 6, with 13 bases in between. Germline V gene data show CDR1 as SGDLS and CDR2 as YYNGEE. CDR3 sequence (DNA): TGTGCCAGCAGCAAGGGGGACTATCCCGGGGAGCTGTTTTTT. Residues: CASSKGDYPGELFF.

The gene calls are TRBV2 and TRBJ2-6; weak D call: TRBD2 (6 bases). V was cut by 8 bases and J by 0 bases, with 8 bases left in between. CDR1 is SNHLY, CDR2 FYNNEI, per germline. This CDR3 comprises 14 residues. This CDR3 is CASGGTSGANVLTF. CDR3 in DNA: TGTGCCAGCGGAGGGACCTCTGGGGCCAACGTCCTGACTTTC.

In DNA form, the CDR3 reads TGTGCCAGCAGGCGACAGGGTTCGCCACCCCTCCACTTT. Translating it yields CASRRQGSPPLHF. This sequence joins TRBV12-3 or TRBV12-4 and TRBJ1-6; 7 bases fit TRBD1. V lost 6 bases and J lost 11; bases outside the gene matches: 7. The CDR3 spans 13 residues.

The chain is built from TRBV18 and TRBJ1-2, with a tentative D call TRBD1 (5 bases). The length of the CDR3 is 14 residues. Germline V lookup: CDR1 KGHSH, CDR2 LQKENI. V was clipped by 6 bases and J by 1 base, with 12 bases between them. DNA for the CDR3: TGTGCCAGCTCGGGGCAGGGTCATAACTATGGCTACACCTTC. It translates to CASSGQGHNYGYTF.

This sequence joins TRBV28 and TRBJ2-5; 15 bases line up with TRBD2. Trimming took 6 bases from V and 5 from J; bases not matched to a gene: 7. The CDR3 loop spans 16 amino acids. Germline CDR1 MDHEN, CDR2 SYDVKM. CDR3 DNA sequence: TGTGCCAGCAGCTGGACTAGCGGGAGGGCCTCGGAGACCCAGTACTTC. Translating gives CASSWTSGRASETQYF.

In DNA form, the CDR3 reads TGTGCCAGCAGCCTAAATGGGCGGGAGAAGAGGGAGACCCAGTACTTC. Amino acids: CASSLNGREKRETQYF. The rearrangement links TRBV14 to TRBJ2-5; 7 positions match TRBD2. The CDR3 is 16 amino acids. Trimming at V came to 4 bases and at J to 5 bases, leaving 13 bases not matched to a gene. From germline, CDR1 is SGHDN and CDR2 FVKESK.

The chain is built from TRBV9 and TRBJ2-3, with TRBD1 matching 8 bases. This CDR3 contains 13 residues. V was pared by 3 bases and J by 6 bases, with 3 bases of the junction left unmatched. Germline V gives CDR1 SGDLS, CDR2 YYNGEE. DNA for the CDR3: TGTGCCAGCAGCGGAGACAGGGGCGATACGCAGTATTTT. Translation: CASSGDRGDTQYF.

V is TRBV30 and J is TRBJ1-2; D is possibly TRBD1 (6 bases). Trimming removed 2 bases from V and 7 bases from J, with 14 bases in between. This CDR3 spans 13 amino acids. CDR1 and CDR2 from the germline V gene are GTSNPN and SVGIG (reference sequence). CDR3: CAWSPDSSIGYTF. CDR3 bases: TGTGCCTGGAGTCCGGACAGTTCTATTGGCTACACCTTC.

The chain links TRBV27 to TRBJ1-6; D uncertain. Trimming took off 4 bases at V and 9 bases at J, with 16 bases between the two ends. Germline V gives CDR1 MNHEY, CDR2 SMNVEV (reference sequence). This CDR3 comprises 15 residues. The CDR3 nucleotides read TGTGCCAGCAGTTCTGCGGGCTCGGCGGGTTCACCCCTCCACTTT. Amino acid sequence: CASSSAGSAGSPLHF.

This chain connects TRBV10-3 to TRBJ2-7; weak D call: TRBD2 (5 bases). V lost 0 bases and J 3 bases, leaving 21 bases between the germline ends. CDR1 and CDR2 (germline): ENHRY, SYGVKD. The length of the CDR3 is 18 residues. This chain's CDR3 is CAISESGLWGRDSYEQYF. The CDR3 nucleotides read TGTGCCATCAGTGAGTCCGGGCTCTGGGGTCGGGATAGCTACGAGCAGTACTTC.

The chain couples TRBV9 to TRBJ2-2; D perhaps matches TRBD2 (6 bases). Looked up from germline, CDR1 is SGDLS and CDR2 is YYNGEE. The germline V and J ends were trimmed by 4 bases and 2 bases, with 12 bases remaining between them. The CDR3 covers 15 residues. CDR3 region: CASSIRERNTGELFF. The CDR3 DNA follows: TGTGCCAGCAGCATACGGGAGCGAAACACCGGGGAGCTGTTTTTT.